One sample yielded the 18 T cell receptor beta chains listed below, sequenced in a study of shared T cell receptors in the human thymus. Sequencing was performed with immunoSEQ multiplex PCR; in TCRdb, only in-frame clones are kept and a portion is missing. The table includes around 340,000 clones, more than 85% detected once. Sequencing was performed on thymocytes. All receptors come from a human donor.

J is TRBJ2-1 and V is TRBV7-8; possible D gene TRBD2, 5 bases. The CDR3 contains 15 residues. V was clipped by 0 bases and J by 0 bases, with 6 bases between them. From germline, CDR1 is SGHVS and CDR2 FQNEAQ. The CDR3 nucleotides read TGTGCCAGCAGCTTAGCGGGGAGCTCCTACAATGAGCAGTTCTTC. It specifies CASSLAGSSYNEQFF.

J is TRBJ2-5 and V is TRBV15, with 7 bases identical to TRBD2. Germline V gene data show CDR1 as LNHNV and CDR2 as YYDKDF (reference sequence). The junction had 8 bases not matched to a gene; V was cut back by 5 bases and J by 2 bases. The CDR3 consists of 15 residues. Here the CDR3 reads CATSFDLAEQETQYF. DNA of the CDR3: TGTGCCACCAGCTTTGATCTAGCGGAGCAAGAGACCCAGTACTTC.

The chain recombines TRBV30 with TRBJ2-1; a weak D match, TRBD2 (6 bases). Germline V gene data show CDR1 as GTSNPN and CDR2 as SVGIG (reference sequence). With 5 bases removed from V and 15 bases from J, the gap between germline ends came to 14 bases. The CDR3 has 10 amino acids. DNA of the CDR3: TGTGCCTGGGAGAGGGAGGAACTGTTCTTC. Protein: CAWEREELFF.

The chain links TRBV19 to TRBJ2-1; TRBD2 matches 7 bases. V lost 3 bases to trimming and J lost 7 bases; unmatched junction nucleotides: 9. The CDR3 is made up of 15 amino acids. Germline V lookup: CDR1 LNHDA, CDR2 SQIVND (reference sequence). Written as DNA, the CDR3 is TGTGCCAGTAGTATTAAGCGGGCGGGAGAAAATGAGCAGTTCTTC. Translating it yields CASSIKRAGENEQFF.

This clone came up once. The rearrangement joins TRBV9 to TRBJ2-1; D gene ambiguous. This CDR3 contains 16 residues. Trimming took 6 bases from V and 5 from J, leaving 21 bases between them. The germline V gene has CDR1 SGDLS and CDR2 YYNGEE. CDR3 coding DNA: TGTGCCAGCAACTCGCTCCTTTCGCGGCCTGACAATGAGCAGTTCTTC. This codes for CASNSLLSRPDNEQFF.

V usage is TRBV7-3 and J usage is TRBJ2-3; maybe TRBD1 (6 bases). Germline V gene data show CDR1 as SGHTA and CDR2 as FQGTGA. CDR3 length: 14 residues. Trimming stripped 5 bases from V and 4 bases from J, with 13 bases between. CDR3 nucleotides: TGTGCCAGCAGCAAGCGACAGGAGTCAGATACGCAGTATTTT. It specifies CASSKRQESDTQYF.

The CDR3 DNA follows: TGTGCCAGCATAGCGGGCCTATCTTCAGATACGCAGTATTTT. This codes for CASIAGLSSDTQYF. The chain employs TRBV2 and TRBJ2-3; 7 positions agree with TRBD2. Germline trimming cut 7 bases from V and 4 bases from J; bases unmatched to any gene: 8. CDR3 length: 14 residues. In germline, CDR1 is SNHLY, CDR2 FYNNEI.

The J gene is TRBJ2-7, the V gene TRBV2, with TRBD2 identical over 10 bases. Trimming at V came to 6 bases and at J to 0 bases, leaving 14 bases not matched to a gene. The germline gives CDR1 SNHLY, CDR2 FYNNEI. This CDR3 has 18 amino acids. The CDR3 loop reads CASSSLYGLAERSYEQYF. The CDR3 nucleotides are TGTGCCAGCAGCTCCCTCTATGGACTAGCGGAGCGCTCCTACGAGCAGTACTTC. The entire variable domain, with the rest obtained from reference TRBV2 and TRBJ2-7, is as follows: EPEVTQTPSHQVTQMGQEVILRCVPISNHLYFYWYRQILGQKVEFLVSFYNNEISEKSEIFDDQFSVERPDGSNFTLKIRSTKLEDSAMYFCASSSLYGLAERSYEQYFGPGTRLTVT.

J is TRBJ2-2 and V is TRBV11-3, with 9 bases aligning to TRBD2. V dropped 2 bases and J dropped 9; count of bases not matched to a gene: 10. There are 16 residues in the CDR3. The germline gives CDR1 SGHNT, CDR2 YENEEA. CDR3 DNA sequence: TGTGCCAGCAGCTTATCGGTAGCGGGAGTCCCCCGGGAGCTGTTTTTT. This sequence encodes CASSLSVAGVPRELFF.

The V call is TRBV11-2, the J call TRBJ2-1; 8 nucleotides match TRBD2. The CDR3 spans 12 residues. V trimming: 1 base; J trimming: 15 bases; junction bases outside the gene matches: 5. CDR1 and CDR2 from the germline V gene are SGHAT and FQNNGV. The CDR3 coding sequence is TGTGCCAGCAGCTTAGGAGGACTAGCAGGGTTCTTC. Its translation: CASSLGGLAGFF. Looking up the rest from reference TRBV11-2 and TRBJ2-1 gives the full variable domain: EAGVAQSPRYKIIEKRQSVAFWCNPISGHATLYWYQQILGQGPKLLIQFQNNGVVDDSQLPKDRFSAERLKGVDSTLKIQPAKLEDSAVYLCASSLGGLAGFFGPGTRLTVL.

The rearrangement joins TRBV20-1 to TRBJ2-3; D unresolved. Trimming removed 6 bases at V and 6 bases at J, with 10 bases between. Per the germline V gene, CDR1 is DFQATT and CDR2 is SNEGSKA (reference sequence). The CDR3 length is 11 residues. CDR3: CSANARDTQYF. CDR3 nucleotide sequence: TGCAGTGCCAACGCCCGGGATACGCAGTATTTT.

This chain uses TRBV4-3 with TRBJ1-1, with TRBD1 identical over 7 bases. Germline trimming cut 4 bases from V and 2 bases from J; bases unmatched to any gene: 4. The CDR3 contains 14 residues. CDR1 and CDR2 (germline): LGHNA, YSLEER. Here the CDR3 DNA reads TGCGCCAGCAGCCCTGGGACAGCCAACACTGAAGCTTTCTTT. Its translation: CASSPGTANTEAFF.

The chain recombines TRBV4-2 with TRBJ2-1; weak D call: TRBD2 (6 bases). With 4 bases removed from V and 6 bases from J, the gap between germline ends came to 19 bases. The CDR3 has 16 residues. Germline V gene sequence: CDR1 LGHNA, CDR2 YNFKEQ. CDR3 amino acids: CASSPTPGVVRNEQFF. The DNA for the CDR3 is TGTGCCAGCAGCCCAACTCCGGGAGTCGTCCGCAATGAGCAGTTCTTC.

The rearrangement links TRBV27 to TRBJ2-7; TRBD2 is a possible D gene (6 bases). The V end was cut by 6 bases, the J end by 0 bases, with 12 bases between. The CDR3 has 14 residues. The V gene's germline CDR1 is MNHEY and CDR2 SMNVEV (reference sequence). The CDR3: CASSTGTPSYEQYF. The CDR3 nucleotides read TGTGCCAGCAGCACCGGGACTCCCTCCTACGAGCAGTACTTC.

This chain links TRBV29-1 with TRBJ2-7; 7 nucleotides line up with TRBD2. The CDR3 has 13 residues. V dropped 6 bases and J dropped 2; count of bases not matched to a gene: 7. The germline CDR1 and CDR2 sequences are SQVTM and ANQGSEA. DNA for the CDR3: TGCAGCGTCGCTAGGGGAGGGGCCTACGAGCAGTACTTC. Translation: CSVARGGAYEQYF.

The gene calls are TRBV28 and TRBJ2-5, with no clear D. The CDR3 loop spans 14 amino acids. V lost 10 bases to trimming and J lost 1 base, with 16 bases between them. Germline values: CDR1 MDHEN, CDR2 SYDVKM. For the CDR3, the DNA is TGTGCCATCCCGAATAAGCCGGGCCAAGAGACCCAGTACTTC. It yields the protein CAIPNKPGQETQYF.

The CDR3 loop is CAWIGPYGYTF. DNA of the CDR3: TGTGCCTGGATAGGCCCCTATGGCTACACCTTC. The rearrangement uses TRBV30 and TRBJ1-2, with no clear D. Germline CDR1 and CDR2: GTSNPN and SVGIG (reference sequence). Deletions cut 4 bases from V and 4 bases from J, with 7 bases between. The CDR3 contains 11 residues.

CDR3 region: CASRAPGLGMGEQFF. For the CDR3, the DNA is TGTGCCAGCAGAGCACCGGGACTAGGAATGGGTGAGCAGTTCTTC. The chain combines TRBV4-2 with TRBJ2-1; 8 bases are shared with TRBD2. Germline V gene data show CDR1 as LGHNA and CDR2 as YNFKEQ. The trim removed 6 bases at V and 9 bases at J, leaving 13 bases unmatched. The CDR3 consists of 15 residues.